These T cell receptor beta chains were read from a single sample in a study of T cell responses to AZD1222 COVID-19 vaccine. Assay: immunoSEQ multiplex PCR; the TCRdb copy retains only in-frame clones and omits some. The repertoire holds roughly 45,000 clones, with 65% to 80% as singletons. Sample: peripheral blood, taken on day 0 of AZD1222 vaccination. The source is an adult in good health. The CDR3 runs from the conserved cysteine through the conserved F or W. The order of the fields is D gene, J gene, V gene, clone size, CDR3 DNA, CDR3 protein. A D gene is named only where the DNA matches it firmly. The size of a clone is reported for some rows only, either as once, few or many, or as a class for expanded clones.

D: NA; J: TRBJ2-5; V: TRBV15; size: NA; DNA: TGTGCCACCAGCAGAGATCCGGGACACATCCAAGAGACCCAGTACTTC; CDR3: CATSRDPGHIQETQYF
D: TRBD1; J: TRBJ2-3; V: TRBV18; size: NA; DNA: TGTGCCAGCTCACCACCGATAGGGGGCTGGAATACGCAGTATTTT; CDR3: CASSPPIGGWNTQYF
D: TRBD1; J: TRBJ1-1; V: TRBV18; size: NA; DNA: TGTGCCAGCTCATTGGGGACAGGGGACACTGAAGCTTTCTTT; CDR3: CASSLGTGDTEAFF
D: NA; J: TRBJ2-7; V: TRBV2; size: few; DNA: TGTGCCAGCAGTGACCGACTACGCTACGAGCAGTACTTC; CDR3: CASSDRLRYEQYF
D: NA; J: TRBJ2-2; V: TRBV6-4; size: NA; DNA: TGTGCCAGCAGTGACTTCCCCCGTGGAGGACCCCTAGCTTCCGGGGAGCTGTTTTTT; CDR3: CASSDFPRGGPLASGELFF
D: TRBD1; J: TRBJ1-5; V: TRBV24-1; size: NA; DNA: TGTGCCACCAGTCAGGGGGCTGGGAGCAATCAGCCCCAGCATTTT; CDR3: CATSQGAGSNQPQHF
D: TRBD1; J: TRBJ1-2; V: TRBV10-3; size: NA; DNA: TGTGCCACCCGACAGGGGGCTGATGGCTACACCTTC; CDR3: CATRQGADGYTF
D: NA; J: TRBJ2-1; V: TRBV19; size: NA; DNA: TGTGCCAGTAGTATTGGGGGGTACAATGAGCAGTTCTTC; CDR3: CASSIGGYNEQFF
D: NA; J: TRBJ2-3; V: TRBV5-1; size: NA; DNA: TGCGCCAGCAGCTTGGAAGGGGGAAGAGATACGCAGTATTTT; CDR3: CASSLEGGRDTQYF
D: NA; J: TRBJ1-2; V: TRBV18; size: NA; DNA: TGTGCCAGCTCACCACCGTCCCAGGTCAGAAGCGGCTACACCTTC; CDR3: CASSPPSQVRSGYTF
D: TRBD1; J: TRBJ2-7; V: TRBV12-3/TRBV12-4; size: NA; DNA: TGTGCCAGCAGCCCAGGGGGCTACGAGCAGTACTTC; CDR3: CASSPGGYEQYF
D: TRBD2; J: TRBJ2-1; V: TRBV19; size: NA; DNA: TGTGCCAGTATGGGGGGACTAGCCAGAGAGCAGTTCTTC; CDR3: CASMGGLAREQFF
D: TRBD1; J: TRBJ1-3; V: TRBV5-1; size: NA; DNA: TGCGCCAGCAGCCCGGGGTTTTCGGGACAGGGGAGAAACACCATATATTTT; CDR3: CASSPGFSGQGRNTIYF
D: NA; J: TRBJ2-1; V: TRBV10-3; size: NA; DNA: TGTGCCACCGACCCAGGGGACTTAAACAATGAGCAGTTCTTC; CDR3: CATDPGDLNNEQFF
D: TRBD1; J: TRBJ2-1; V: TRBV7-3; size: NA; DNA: TGTGCCAGCAGCCCGGGGACAGGCGGGAACAATGAGCAGTTCTTC; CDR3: CASSPGTGGNNEQFF
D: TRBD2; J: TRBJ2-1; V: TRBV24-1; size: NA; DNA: TGTGCCACCAGTGAATCTGCTAGCGGGCAGCGAGACAATGAGCAGTTCTTC; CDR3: CATSESASGQRDNEQFF
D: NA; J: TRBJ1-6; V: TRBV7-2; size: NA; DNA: TGTGCCAGCAGACGGAATTCACCCCTCCACTTT; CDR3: CASRRNSPLHF
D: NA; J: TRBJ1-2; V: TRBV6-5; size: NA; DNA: TGTGCCAGCCCAGAGGGGTTGGCTAACTATGGCTACACCTTC; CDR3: CASPEGLANYGYTF
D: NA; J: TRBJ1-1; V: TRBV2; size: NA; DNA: TGTGCCAGCAGTGACCAGGGTGGAACTGAAGCTTTCTTT; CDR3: CASSDQGGTEAFF
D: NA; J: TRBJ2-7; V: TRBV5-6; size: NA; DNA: TGTGCCAGCAGCTTGTCTCTGGGTTCCGAGCAGTACTTC; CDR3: CASSLSLGSEQYF
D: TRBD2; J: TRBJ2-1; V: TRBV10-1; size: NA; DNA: TGCGCCACTTCGACTAGCGGGAGGTACAATGAGCAGTTCTTC; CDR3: CATSTSGRYNEQFF
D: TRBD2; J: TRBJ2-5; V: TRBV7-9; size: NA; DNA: TGTGCCAGCAGCTTAGGAGCGGGAGGTCTCCAAGAGACCCAGTACTTC; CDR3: CASSLGAGGLQETQYF
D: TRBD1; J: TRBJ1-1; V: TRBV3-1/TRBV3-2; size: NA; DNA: TGTGCCAGCAGCCGGTGGACAGGGTCGGCGGGCACTGAAGCTTTCTTT; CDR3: CASSRWTGSAGTEAFF
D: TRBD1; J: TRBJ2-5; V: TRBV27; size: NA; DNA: TGTGCCAGCAGTTTGGCAGGGGGCGAGGAGACCCAGTACTTC; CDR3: CASSLAGGEETQYF
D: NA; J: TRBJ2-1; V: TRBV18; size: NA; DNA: TGTGCCAGCTCACCCCCCCAGGGCATATACAATGAGCAGTTCTTC; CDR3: CASSPPQGIYNEQFF
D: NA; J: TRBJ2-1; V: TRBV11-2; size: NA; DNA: TGTGCCAGCAGCTTAGAAAACTGGACGAATGAGCAGTTCTTC; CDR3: CASSLENWTNEQFF
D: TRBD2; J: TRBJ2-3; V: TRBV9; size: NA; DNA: TGTGCCAGCAGCCCCAGCGGGAGACGAGCAGATACGCAGTATTTT; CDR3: CASSPSGRRADTQYF
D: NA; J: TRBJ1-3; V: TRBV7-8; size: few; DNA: TGTGCCAGCAGCCTAGGGCCTTCCCTCTCTGGAAACACCATATATTTT; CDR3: CASSLGPSLSGNTIYF
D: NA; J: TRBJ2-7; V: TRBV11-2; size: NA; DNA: TGTGCCAGCAGCTTGGGGAGGGGGGTCCGGAACGAGCAGTACTTC; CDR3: CASSLGRGVRNEQYF
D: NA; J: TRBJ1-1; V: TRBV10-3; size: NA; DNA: TGTGCCATCAGTTGGACAGATCGCACTGAAGCTTTCTTT; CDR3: CAISWTDRTEAFF
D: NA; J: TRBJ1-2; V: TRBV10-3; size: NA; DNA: TGTGCCATCAGCCGAGACAGGAACTATGGCTACACCTTC; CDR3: CAISRDRNYGYTF
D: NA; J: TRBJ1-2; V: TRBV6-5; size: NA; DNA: TGTGCTTCGCAGATTAACTATGGCTACACCTTC; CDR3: CASQINYGYTF
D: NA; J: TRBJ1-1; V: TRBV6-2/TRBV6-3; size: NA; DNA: TGTGCCAGCAGTTCCCGGGGAGGGGTGAACACTGAAGCTTTCTTT; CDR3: CASSSRGGVNTEAFF
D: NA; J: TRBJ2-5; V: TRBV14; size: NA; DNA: TGTGCCAGCAGCCAAGGAGGGGGGGAGACCCAGTACTTC; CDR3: CASSQGGGETQYF
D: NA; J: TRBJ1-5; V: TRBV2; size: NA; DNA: TGTGCCAGCAGTGGCATGAGCAATCAGCCCCAGCATTTT; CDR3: CASSGMSNQPQHF
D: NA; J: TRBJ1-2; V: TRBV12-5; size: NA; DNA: TGTGCTAGTGGTTCGTCAGGGGGCTACACCTTC; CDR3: CASGSSGGYTF
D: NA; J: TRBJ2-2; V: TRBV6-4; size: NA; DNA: TGTGCCAGCAGTGAGACAGACACCGGGGAGCTGTTTTTT; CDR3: CASSETDTGELFF
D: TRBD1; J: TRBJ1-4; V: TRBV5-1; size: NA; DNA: TGCGCCAGCAGCTTGGATGGGACAGGGGAGGAAAAACTGTTTTTT; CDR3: CASSLDGTGEEKLFF
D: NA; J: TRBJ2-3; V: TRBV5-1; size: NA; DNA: TGCGCCAGCAGCTGGAGCGATGGGGGTACAGATACGCAGTATTTT; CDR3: CASSWSDGGTDTQYF
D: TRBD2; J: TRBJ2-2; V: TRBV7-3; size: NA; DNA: TGTGCCAGCAGCCCGGGGACTAGCGGGAGAGGGGACACCGGGGAGCTGTTTTTT; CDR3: CASSPGTSGRGDTGELFF
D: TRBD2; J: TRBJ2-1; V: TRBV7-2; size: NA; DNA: TGTACCAGCAGCTCCCAAGTATTGGCTAGCGGGAGTTGGGAGCAGTTCTTC; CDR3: CTSSSQVLASGSWEQFF
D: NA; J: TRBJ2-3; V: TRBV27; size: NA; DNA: TGTGCCAGCAGTTCCGATCGCGGCCAGGGTTGTTCGTTT; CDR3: CASSSDRGQGCSF
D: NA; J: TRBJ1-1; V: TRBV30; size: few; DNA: TGTGCCTGGAGTAAGTGGGGGGGTCGGAGTAACACTGAAGCTTTCTTT; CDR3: CAWSKWGGRSNTEAFF
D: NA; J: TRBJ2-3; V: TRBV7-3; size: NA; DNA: TGTGCCAGCAGCTTAAGCGGGGGCACAGATACGCAGTATTTT; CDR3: CASSLSGGTDTQYF
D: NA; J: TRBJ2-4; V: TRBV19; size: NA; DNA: TGTGCCAGCGCCCGGAGGGTTTGGGAAAACATTCAGTACTTC; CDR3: CASARRVWENIQYF
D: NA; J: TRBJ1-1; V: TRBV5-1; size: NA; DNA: TGCGCCAGCAGCCTCCCAGGGTTGGATGCTGAAGCTTTCTTT; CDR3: CASSLPGLDAEAFF
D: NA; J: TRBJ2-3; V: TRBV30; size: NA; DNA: TGTGCCTGGAGTGGAACGGGGGATACGCAGTATTTT; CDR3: CAWSGTGDTQYF
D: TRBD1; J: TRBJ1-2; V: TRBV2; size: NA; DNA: TGTGCCAGCAGTCGAATGACAGGGGGAAACTATGGCTACACCTTC; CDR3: CASSRMTGGNYGYTF
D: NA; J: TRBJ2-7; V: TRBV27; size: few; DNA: TGTGCCAGCAGTTCCCCCGCCGGGACAAAATACGAGCAGTACTTC; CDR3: CASSSPAGTKYEQYF